Each of the 14 T cell receptor beta chains below was sequenced from the same sample in a study of T-cell memory formation after mild COVID-19. TCRdb fed the 5' RACE reads into MiXCR, producing one record per CDR3 protein. Among roughly 150,000 distinct CDR3 sequences listed, about 14% were seen once. Material for sequencing was PBMCs or a T cell subset sorted from them (not recorded which). These receptors were collected from an adult woman who had mild COVID-19 (a few samples of this study predate the infection). Cell type and time point are not known.

This clonotype was detected only a few times. This chain joins TRBV14 and TRBJ2-1, with 9 positions matching TRBD2. With V trimmed by 1 base and J by 12 bases, 4 bases remained unmatched. The CDR3 sequence is 13 residues long. Germline V lookup: CDR1 SGHDN, CDR2 FVKESK. The CDR3 loop reads CASSQGLAERQFF. In nucleotides, the CDR3 is TGTGCCAGCAGCCAAGGACTAGCGGAGAGGCAGTTCTTC.

V gene TRBV20-1 combines with J gene TRBJ2-7, with 7 bases that match TRBD1. The length of the CDR3 is 14 residues. V was pared by 0 bases and J by 4 bases, with 6 bases of the junction left unmatched. Germline V CDR1 and CDR2: DFQATT, SNEGSKA (reference sequence). The CDR3 DNA reads as TGCAGTGCTAGAGATATCGACAGGGCGTACGAGCAGTACTTC. Its translation: CSARDIDRAYEQYF.

Regarding this clonotype: Sequence at one end of the junction differs from germline and may be a read error. The genes are TRBV3-1 and TRBJ2-1, with 7 bases aligning to TRBD2. This CDR3 has 15 amino acids. Germline CDR1 is LGHDT and CDR2 is YNNKEL (reference sequence). The CDR3 coding sequence is TGTACCAGCAGTAGGCCAGCGGGGTTGAGGGATGAGCAGTTCTTC. Encoded protein: CTSSRPAGLRDEQFF.

The sample holds a few counts of this clonotype. The rearrangement links TRBV7-2 to TRBJ2-5, with TRBD2 as a possible D gene (7 bases). V was clipped by 3 bases and J by 8 bases, with 19 bases between them. This CDR3 is built from 15 residues. Germline V gene data show CDR1 as SGHTA and CDR2 as FQGNSA. The CDR3 sequence is CASSLGGARADTQYF. CDR3 coding DNA: TGTGCCAGCAGCTTGGGGGGGGCCCGAGCGGATACCCAGTACTTC.

The V gene is TRBV7-9, the J gene TRBJ2-1; TRBD2 aligns across 9 bases. The CDR3 consists of 17 residues. V trimming: 5 bases; J trimming: 8 bases; junction bases outside the gene matches: 16. Germline loops: CDR1 SEHNR, CDR2 FQNEAQ (reference sequence). As DNA, the CDR3 is TGTGCCAGCAGCCCCAAGGTAGCGGGGGACCCTTTACATGAGCAGTTCTTC. Protein sequence: CASSPKVAGDPLHEQFF.

The genes are TRBV29-1 and TRBJ2-2, with D perhaps TRBD1 (5 bases). The V end was cut by 7 bases, the J end by 6 bases, with 12 bases between. The length of the CDR3 is 12 residues. CDR1 and CDR2 from the germline V gene are SQVTM and ANQGSEA. The CDR3 bases are TGCAGCGCCGGACCAGGGTCCGGGGAGCTGTTTTTT. This gives the protein CSAGPGSGELFF.

The chain couples TRBV7-2 to TRBJ2-5; 10 bases line up with TRBD2. The germline V gene encodes CDR1 SGHTA and CDR2 FQGNSA. Trimming removed 5 bases from V and 5 bases from J; junction bases left unmatched: 8. The CDR3 has 15 residues. The CDR3 sequence: CASSPVGSGRETQYF. CDR3 coding DNA: TGTGCCAGCAGCCCCGTGGGTAGCGGGAGGGAGACCCAGTACTTC.

CDR3 DNA: TGTGCCAGCAGCCCTGGGGACACAGATACGCAGTATTTT. It specifies CASSPGDTDTQYF. The chain has TRBV7-7 and TRBJ2-3; no firm D call. CDR1 is SSHAT, CDR2 FNYEAQ, per germline (reference sequence). This CDR3 spans 13 amino acids. V lost 5 bases to trimming and J lost 2 bases, with 8 bases between them.

The chain links TRBV10-3 to TRBJ1-2; D not resolved. The germline V and J ends were trimmed by 3 bases and 4 bases, with 15 bases remaining between them. The germline gives CDR1 ENHRY, CDR2 SYGVKD. CDR3 length equals 15 residues. CDR3 DNA sequence: TGTGCCATCAGTGACTCAAGTCGTTTGAGCTATGGCTACACCTTC. It is translated as CAISDSSRLSYGYTF.

A few counts support this clonotype. The chain is built from TRBV7-9 and TRBJ2-1; TRBD2 agrees at 9 bases. Trimming removed 5 bases from V and 8 bases from J; junction bases left unmatched: 16. The CDR3 covers 17 residues. Germline V CDR1 and CDR2: SEHNR, FQNEAQ (reference sequence). DNA of the CDR3: TGTGCCAGCAGCCCAGCCCGTGCGGGAGGGCCGGGGCATGAGCAGTTCTTC. This gives the protein CASSPARAGGPGHEQFF. Supplemented by reference TRBV7-9 and TRBJ2-1, the full variable domain reads DTGVSQNPRHKITKRGQNVTFRCDPISEHNRLYWYRQTLGQGPEFLTYFQNEAQLEKSRLLSDRFSAERPKGSFSTLEIQRTEQGDSAMYLCASSPARAGGPGHEQFFGPGTRLTVL.

The chain employs TRBV4-1 and TRBJ1-2; no definite D call. Trimming removed 1 base at V and 8 bases at J, with 14 bases between. CDR1 MGHRA and CDR2 YSYEKL come from the germline V gene. The CDR3 is made up of 14 amino acids. The CDR3 DNA is TGCGCCAGCAGCCAAGTCTTCCGGCTACCGGGCTACACCTTC. Encoded protein: CASSQVFRLPGYTF.

This clonotype showed up just a few times. CDR3 sequence: CASSPPSGSDTQYF. CDR3 in DNA: TGTGCCAGCAGCCCCCCGAGTGGTTCAGATACGCAGTATTTT. The chain is built from TRBV11-2 and TRBJ2-3; D is uncertain. V was shortened by 5 bases and J by 4 bases, with 13 bases between the two germline ends. Germline-derived CDR1 and CDR2 are SGHAT and FQNNGV. CDR3 length: 14 residues.

This clonotype came up many times. The V and J genes are TRBV11-2 and TRBJ2-5, with D possibly being TRBD1 (6 bases). Germline lookup yields CDR1 SGHAT and CDR2 FQNNGV. V was clipped by 5 bases and J by 2 bases, with 9 bases between them. There are 13 residues in the CDR3. The CDR3 bases are TGTGCCAGCAGCCCGGACAGTCAAGAGACCCAGTACTTC. It codes for CASSPDSQETQYF. Looking up the rest from reference TRBV11-2 and TRBJ2-5 gives the full variable domain: EAGVAQSPRYKIIEKRQSVAFWCNPISGHATLYWYQQILGQGPKLLIQFQNNGVVDDSQLPKDRFSAERLKGVDSTLKIQPAKLEDSAVYLCASSPDSQETQYFGPGTRLLVL.

The chain joins TRBV5-1 to TRBJ2-1; D perhaps matches TRBD1 (6 bases). Per germline, CDR1 SGHRS and CDR2 YFSETQ. V gave up 0 bases and J gave up 5 bases, with 9 bases separating them. This CDR3 has 14 residues. CDR3 nucleotides: TGCGCCAGCAGCTTGGTCCAGGGGAACAATGAGCAGTTCTTC. Amino acids: CASSLVQGNNEQFF.